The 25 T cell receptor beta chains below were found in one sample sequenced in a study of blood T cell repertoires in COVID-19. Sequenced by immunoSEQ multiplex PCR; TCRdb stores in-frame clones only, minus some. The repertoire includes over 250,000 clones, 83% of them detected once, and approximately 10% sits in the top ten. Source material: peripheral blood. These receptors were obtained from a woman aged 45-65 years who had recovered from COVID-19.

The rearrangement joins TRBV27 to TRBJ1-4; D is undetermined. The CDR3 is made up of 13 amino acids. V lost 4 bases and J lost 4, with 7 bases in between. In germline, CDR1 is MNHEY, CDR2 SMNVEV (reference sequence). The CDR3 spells CASSSNNNEKLFF. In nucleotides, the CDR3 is TGTGCCAGCAGTTCTAATAATAATGAAAAACTGTTTTTT.

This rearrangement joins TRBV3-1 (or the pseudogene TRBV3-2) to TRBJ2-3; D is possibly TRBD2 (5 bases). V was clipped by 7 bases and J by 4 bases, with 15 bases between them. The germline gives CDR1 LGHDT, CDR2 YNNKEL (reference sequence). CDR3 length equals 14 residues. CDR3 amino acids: CASTIGVAADTQYF. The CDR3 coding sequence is TGTGCCAGCACAATCGGGGTAGCCGCAGATACGCAGTATTTT.

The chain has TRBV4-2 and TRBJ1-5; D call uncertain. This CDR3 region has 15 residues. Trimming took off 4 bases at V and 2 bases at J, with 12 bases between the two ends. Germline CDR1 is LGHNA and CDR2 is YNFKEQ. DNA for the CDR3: TGTGCCAGCAGCCCCCAACTTACGGGCAATCAGCCCCAGCATTTT. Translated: CASSPQLTGNQPQHF.

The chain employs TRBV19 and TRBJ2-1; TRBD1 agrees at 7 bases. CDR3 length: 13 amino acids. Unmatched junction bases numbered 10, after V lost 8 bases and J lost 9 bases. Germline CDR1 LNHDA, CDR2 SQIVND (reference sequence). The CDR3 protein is CASGRVDRLEQFF. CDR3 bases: TGTGCCAGTGGTCGTGTGGACAGGCTTGAGCAGTTCTTC.

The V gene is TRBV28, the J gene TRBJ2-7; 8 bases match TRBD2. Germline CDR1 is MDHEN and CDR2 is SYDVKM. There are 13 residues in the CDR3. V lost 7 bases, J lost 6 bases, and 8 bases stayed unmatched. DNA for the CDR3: TGTGCCAGCAAGACGGGAGGGCGCCGCGAGCAGTACTTC. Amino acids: CASKTGGRREQYF.

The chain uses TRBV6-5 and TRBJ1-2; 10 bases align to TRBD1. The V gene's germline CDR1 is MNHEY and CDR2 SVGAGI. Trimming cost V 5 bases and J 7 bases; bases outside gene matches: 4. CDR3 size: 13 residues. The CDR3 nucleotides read TGTGCCAGCAGTCGACGGACAGGGGGTGGCTACACCTTC. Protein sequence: CASSRRTGGGYTF.

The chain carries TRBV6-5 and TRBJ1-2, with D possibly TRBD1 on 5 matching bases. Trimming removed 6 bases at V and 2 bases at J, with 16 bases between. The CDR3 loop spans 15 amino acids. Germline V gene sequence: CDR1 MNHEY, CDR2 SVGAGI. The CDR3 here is CASRYGASGNYGYTF. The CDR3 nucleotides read TGTGCCAGCAGGTACGGGGCCAGTGGAAACTATGGCTACACCTTC.

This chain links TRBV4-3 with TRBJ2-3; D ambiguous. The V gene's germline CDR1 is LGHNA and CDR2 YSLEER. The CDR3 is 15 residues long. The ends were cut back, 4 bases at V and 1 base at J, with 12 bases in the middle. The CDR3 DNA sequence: TGCGCCAGCAGCCCCCAACCGAGAGGCACAGATACGCAGTATTTT. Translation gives CASSPQPRGTDTQYF.

In DNA form, the CDR3 reads TGTGCCAGCAGCAGTCTTAGTCTGTTTCAAGAGACCCAGTACTTC. Its translation is CASSSLSLFQETQYF. The chain uses TRBV21-1 and TRBJ2-5; TRBD2, the table's D call, lacks a check against the DNA. TRBV21-1 is assigned pseudogene status. CDR3 size: 15 residues.

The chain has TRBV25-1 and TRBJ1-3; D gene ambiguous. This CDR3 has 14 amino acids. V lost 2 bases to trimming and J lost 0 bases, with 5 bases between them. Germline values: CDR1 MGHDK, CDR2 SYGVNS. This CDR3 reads CASSEHNSGNTIYF. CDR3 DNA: TGTGCCAGCAGTGAACACAACTCTGGAAACACCATATATTTT.

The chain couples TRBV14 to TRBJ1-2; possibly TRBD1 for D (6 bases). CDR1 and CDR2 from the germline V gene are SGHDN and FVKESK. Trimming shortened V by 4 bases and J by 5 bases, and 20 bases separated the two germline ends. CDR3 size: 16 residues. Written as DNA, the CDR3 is TGTGCCAGCAGCCTGAGTGGACAGCCCTCGGGTTATGGCTACACCTTC. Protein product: CASSLSGQPSGYGYTF.

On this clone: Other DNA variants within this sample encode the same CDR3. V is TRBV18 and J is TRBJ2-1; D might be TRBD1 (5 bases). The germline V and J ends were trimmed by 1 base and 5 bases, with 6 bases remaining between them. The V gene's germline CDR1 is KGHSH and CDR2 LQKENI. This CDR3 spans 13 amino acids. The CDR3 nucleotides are TGTGCCAGCTCACCACGACAGAACAATGAGCAGTTCTTC. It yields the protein CASSPRQNNEQFF.

CDR3 DNA sequence: TGTGCCAGCACCGCCGGGGGGCCTGGAAACACCATATATTTT. It translates to CASTAGGPGNTIYF. The J gene is TRBJ1-3, the V gene TRBV6-5, with D possibly TRBD1 on 6 matching bases. With 7 bases removed from V and 2 bases from J, the gap between germline ends came to 12 bases. CDR1 is MNHEY and CDR2 is SVGAGI in the germline V gene. The CDR3 consists of 14 residues.

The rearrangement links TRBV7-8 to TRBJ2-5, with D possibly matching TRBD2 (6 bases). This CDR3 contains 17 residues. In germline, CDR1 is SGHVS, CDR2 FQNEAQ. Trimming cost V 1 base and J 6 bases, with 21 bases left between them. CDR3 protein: CASSLVARDHSRQTQYF. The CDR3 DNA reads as TGTGCCAGCAGCTTAGTCGCGCGGGACCACTCAAGGCAGACCCAGTACTTC.

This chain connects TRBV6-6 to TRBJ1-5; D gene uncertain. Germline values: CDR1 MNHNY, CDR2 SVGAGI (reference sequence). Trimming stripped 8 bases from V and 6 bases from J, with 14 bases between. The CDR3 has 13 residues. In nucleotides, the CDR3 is TGTGCCAGCCAACTACGGGGTAGTCAGCCCCAGCATTTT. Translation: CASQLRGSQPQHF.

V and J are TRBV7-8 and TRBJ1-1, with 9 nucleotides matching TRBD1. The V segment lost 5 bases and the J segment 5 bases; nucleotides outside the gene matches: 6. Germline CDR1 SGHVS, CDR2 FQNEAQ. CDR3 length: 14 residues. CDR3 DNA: TGTGCCAGCAGCCGTACAGGGGGCATAACTGAAGCTTTCTTT. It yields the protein CASSRTGGITEAFF.

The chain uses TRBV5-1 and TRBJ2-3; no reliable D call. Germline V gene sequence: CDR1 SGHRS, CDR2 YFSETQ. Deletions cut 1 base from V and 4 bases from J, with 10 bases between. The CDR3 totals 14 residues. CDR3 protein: CASSLQVGADTQYF. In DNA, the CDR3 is TGCGCCAGCAGCTTGCAGGTGGGCGCAGATACGCAGTATTTT.

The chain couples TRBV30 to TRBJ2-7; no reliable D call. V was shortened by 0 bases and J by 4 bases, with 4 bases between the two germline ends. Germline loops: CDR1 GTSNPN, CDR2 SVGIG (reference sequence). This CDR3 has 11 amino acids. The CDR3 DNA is TGTGCCTGGAGTGTCGTGTACGAGCAGTACTTC. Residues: CAWSVVYEQYF.

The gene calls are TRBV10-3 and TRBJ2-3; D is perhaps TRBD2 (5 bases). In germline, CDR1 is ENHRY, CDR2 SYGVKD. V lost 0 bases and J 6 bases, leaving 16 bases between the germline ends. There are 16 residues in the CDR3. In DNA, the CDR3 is TGTGCCATCAGTGAGTCGGACTCGGCTAGACGGGATACGCAGTATTTT. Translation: CAISESDSARRDTQYF.

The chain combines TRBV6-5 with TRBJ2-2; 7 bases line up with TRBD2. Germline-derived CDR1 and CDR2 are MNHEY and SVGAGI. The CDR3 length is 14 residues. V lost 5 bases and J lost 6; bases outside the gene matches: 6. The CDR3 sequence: CASSQNLAAGELFF. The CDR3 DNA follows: TGTGCCAGCAGTCAAAATCTAGCGGCCGGGGAGCTGTTTTTT.

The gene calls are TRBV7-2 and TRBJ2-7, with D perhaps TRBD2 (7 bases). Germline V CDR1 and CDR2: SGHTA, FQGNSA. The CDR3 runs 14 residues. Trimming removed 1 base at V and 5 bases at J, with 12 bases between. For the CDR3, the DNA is TGTGCCAGCAGCTTAGTACAGGGAGGGAACGAGCAGTACTTC. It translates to CASSLVQGGNEQYF. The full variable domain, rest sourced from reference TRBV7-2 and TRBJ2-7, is GAGVSQSPSNKVTEKGKDVELRCDPISGHTALYWYRQSLGQGLEFLIYFQGNSAPDKSGLPSDRFSAERTGGSVSTLTIQRTQQEDSAVYLCASSLVQGGNEQYFGPGTRLTVT.

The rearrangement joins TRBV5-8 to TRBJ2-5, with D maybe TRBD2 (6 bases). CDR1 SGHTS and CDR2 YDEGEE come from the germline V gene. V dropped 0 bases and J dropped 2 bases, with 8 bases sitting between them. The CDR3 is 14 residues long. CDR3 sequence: CASSLVAAQETQYF. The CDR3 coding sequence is TGTGCCAGCAGCTTGGTAGCGGCACAAGAGACCCAGTACTTC. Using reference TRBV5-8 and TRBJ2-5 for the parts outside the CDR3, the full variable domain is EAGVTQSPTHLIKTRGQQATLRCSPISGHTSVYWYQQALGLGLQFLLWYDEGEERNRGNFPPRFSGRQFPNYSSELNVNALELEDSALYLCASSLVAAQETQYFGPGTRLLVL.

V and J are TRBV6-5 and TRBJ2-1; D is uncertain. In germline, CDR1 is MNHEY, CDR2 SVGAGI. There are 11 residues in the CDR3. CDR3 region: CAATRGNEQFF. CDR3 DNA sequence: TGTGCAGCGACCCGAGGAAATGAGCAGTTCTTC.

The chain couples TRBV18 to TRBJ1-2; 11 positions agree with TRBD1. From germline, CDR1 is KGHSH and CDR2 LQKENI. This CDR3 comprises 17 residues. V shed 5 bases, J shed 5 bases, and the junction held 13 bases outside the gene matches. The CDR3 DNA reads TGTGCCAGCTCATCCGTCAATTTAGGACAGGGGGCATATGGCTACACCTTC. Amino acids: CASSSVNLGQGAYGYTF.

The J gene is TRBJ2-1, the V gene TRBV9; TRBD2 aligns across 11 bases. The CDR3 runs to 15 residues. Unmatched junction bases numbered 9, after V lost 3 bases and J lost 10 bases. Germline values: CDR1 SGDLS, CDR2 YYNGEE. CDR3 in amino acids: CASSALAGGPFEQFF. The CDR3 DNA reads TGTGCCAGCAGCGCTTTAGCGGGAGGGCCTTTCGAGCAGTTCTTC.